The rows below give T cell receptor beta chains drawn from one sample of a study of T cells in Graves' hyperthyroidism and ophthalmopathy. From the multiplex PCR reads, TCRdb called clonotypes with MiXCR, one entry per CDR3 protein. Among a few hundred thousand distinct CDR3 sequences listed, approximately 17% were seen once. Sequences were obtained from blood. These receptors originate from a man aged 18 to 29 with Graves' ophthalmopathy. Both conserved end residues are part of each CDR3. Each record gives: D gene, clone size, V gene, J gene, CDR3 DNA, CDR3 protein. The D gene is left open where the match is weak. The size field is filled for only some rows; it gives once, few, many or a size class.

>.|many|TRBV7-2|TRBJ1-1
TGTGCCAGCAGCCAAGGGGGAGGTCTGGGCACTGAAGCTTTCTTT
CASSQGGGLGTEAFF
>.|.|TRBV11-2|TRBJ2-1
TGTGCCAGCAGCCAGGACCCGGGGGAAAGGGTTGACAATGAGCAGTTCTTC
CASSQDPGERVDNEQFF
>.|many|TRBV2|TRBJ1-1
TGTGCCAGCAGTAATGGGTGGACTGAAGCTTTCTTT
CASSNGWTEAFF
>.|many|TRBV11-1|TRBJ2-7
TGTGCCAGCGGAGGACGGTGGGACGAGCAGTACTTC
CASGGRWDEQYF
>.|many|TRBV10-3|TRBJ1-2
TGTGCCATCAGTCTGTATGGGGCTGGCTACACCTTC
CAISLYGAGYTF
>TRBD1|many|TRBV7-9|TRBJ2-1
TGTGCCAGCAGCCGCCCCGGGACAGGGGTCCATGAGCAGTTCTTC
CASSRPGTGVHEQFF
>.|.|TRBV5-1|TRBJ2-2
TGCGCCAGCAGCTTGGGGCAGGTCGTAACCGGGGAGCTGTTTTTT
CASSLGQVVTGELFF
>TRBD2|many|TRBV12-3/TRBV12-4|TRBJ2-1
TGTGCCAGCAGTGATATGACTAGCGGACCCTACAATGAGCAGTTCTTC
CASSDMTSGPYNEQFF
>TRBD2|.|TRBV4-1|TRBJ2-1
TGCGCCAGCAGCCAAGGTAGTCTAGCGGGGGGAAGGGAGCAGTTCTTC
CASSQGSLAGGREQFF
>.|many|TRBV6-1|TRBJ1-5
TGTGCCAGCAGTTTAGGACAGCCCAATCAGCCCCAGCATTTT
CASSLGQPNQPQHF
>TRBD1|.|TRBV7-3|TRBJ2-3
TGTGCCAGCAGCTCTCGACAGGGGGTCGGCACAGATACGCAGTATTTT
CASSSRQGVGTDTQYF
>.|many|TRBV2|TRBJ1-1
TGTGCCACCCCCTGGGGGACGGAGGCTTTCTTT
CATPWGTEAFF
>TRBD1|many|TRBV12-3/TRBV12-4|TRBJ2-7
TGTGCCAGCAGTAGCCCGGGACAGGGTGCCGGCGAGCAGTACTTC
CASSSPGQGAGEQYF
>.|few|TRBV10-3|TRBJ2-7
TGTGCCATCAGTGGGAGGTTGTCGGGGCCCCTCTACGAGCAGTACTTC
CAISGRLSGPLYEQYF
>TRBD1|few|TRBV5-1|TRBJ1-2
TGCGCCAGCAGCTTGCGGGCAGGGGGCGCGGGTAACTATGGCTACACCTTC
CASSLRAGGAGNYGYTF